A selection of T cell receptor beta chains follows, all from one sample in a study of blood T cell repertoires in COVID-19. Data came from immunoSEQ multiplex PCR; TCRdb stores just in-frame clones and leaves some out. Counted here are about 300,000 clones, more than 80% occurring once; the ten biggest clones make up 5% to 7.5%. Sequencing was performed on peripheral blood. These TCRs come from a man between 18 and 29 years old who had recovered from COVID-19. Both conserved end residues are part of each CDR3. Fields, in order: D gene, V gene, J gene, CDR3 protein. A D gene is named only where the DNA matches it firmly.

>NA|TRBV9|TRBJ1-2
CASSVWASGSSYGYTF
>NA|TRBV5-6|TRBJ1-2
CASSHLTAIAVF
>NA|TRBV7-9|TRBJ2-7
CASSPSYEQYF
>NA|TRBV7-9|TRBJ2-7
CASSHAAGNSYEQYF
>NA|TRBV9|TRBJ2-7
CASSVAPGVGYEQYF
>TRBD1|TRBV6-4|TRBJ2-1
CASSDGTGGSEQFF
>NA|TRBV27|TRBJ2-6
CASTQLALSGANVLTF
>NA|TRBV29-1|TRBJ1-1
CSAGGTLLTEAFF
>TRBD2|TRBV14|TRBJ2-1
CASSPLGAGVWNEQFF
>TRBD1|TRBV19|TRBJ1-1
CASIRTGGTEAFF
>NA|TRBV5-1|TRBJ2-7
CASSPGFAGDEQYF
>TRBD1|TRBV28|TRBJ2-2
CASSSADRTGELFF
>TRBD1|TRBV4-3|TRBJ2-1
CASSHVGQGNEQFF
>TRBD2|TRBV24-1|TRBJ2-1
CATSEGGLAGNNEQFF
>TRBD1|TRBV25-1|TRBJ1-2
CASSTGGTGGYTF
>NA|TRBV19|TRBJ1-6
CASSIEENSPLHF
>NA|TRBV14|TRBJ2-2
CASSPPGTYNTGELFF
>NA|TRBV6-5|TRBJ2-3
CASSYWSGNTDTQYF
>NA|TRBV6-5|TRBJ1-5
CASSYSRALPQHF
>NA|TRBV5-4|TRBJ1-2
CASSLDAGGYTF
>NA|TRBV7-2|TRBJ2-1
CASSGQSGNEQFF
>NA|TRBV19|TRBJ1-2
CASSSTGKADGYTF
>NA|TRBV11-2|TRBJ1-1
CASSRGGMNTEAFF
>TRBD1|TRBV4-1|TRBJ1-2
CASSHAGTVGLGYGYTF
>NA|TRBV5-6|TRBJ2-2
CASGSGGTFGELFF
>TRBD1|TRBV30|TRBJ1-6
CAWSEGTGWAPLHF
>NA|TRBV27|TRBJ1-5
CASSLWFRGQPQHF
>NA|TRBV6-2/TRBV6-3|TRBJ2-7
CASSYNRNFERAGEQYF
>TRBD2|TRBV7-2|TRBJ2-2
CASSSDGRVAGRGELFF
>NA|TRBV3-1/TRBV3-2|TRBJ2-1
CASSLRRGHSYNEQFF
>TRBD1|TRBV19|TRBJ1-2
CASTSVGQTAYGYTF
>NA|TRBV5-4|TRBJ2-7
CASSLAGGAYEQYF
>TRBD1|TRBV3-1/TRBV3-2|TRBJ2-7
CASSQPGQGTYEQYF
>TRBD2|TRBV9|TRBJ2-3
CASSVGASGHTDTQYF
>NA|TRBV12-3/TRBV12-4|TRBJ1-2
CASRRGLLGYTF
>NA|TRBV4-3|TRBJ1-1
CASSQEAVTEAFF
>NA|TRBV5-1|TRBJ2-1
CASSLGLEQFF
>TRBD1|TRBV10-3|TRBJ1-5
CAISIGQGENQPQHF
>TRBD2|TRBV5-1|TRBJ2-1
CASSLVSGGADGEQFF
>TRBD2|TRBV7-2|TRBJ2-1
CASSLASGENNEQFF
>TRBD1|TRBV7-9|TRBJ1-1
CASSLSPGQGNTEAFF
>NA|TRBV6-5|TRBJ2-2
CASSYSARAGELFF
>NA|TRBV25-1|TRBJ2-1
CASRERNYRDEQFF
>TRBD1|TRBV7-9|TRBJ1-1
CASSSKRGQDTEAFF
>NA|TRBV25-1|TRBJ1-1
CASSDSNRENTEAFF
>NA|TRBV12-3/TRBV12-4|TRBJ2-5
CASSLVGLETQYF
>NA|TRBV27|TRBJ1-6
CASSFSGSYNSPLHF
>TRBD1|TRBV4-1|TRBJ2-7
CASSQDRGTGGWYEQYF
>NA|TRBV19|TRBJ1-5
CASSILTANQPQHF
>TRBD1|TRBV5-1|TRBJ1-3
CASSLTGDGAGNTIYF
>TRBD1|TRBV5-1|TRBJ1-5
CASSPAGTGNQPQHF
>NA|TRBV2|TRBJ1-1
CATALDRSNTEAFF
>NA|TRBV18|TRBJ2-7
CASSPSKAGLSYEQYF